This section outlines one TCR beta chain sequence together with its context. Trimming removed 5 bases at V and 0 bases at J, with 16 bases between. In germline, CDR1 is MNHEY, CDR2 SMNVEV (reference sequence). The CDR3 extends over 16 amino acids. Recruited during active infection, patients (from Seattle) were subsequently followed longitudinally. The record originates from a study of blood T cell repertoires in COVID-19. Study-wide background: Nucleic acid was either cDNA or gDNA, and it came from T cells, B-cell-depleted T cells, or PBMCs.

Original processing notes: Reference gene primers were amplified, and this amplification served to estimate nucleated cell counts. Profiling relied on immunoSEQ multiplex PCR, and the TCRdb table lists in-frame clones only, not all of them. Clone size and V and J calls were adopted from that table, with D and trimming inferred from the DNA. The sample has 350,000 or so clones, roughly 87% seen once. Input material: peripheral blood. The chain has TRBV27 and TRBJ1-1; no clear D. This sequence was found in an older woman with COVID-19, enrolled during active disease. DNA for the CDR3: TGTGCCAGCAGTCCACGAGATAACGGGATGAACACTGAAGCTTTCTTT. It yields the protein CASSPRDNGMNTEAFF.